A single sample gave rise to the 32 T cell receptor beta chains below, sequenced in a study of cytomegalovirus exposure and HLA in healthy donors. PCR employed 60 Vbeta and 13 Jbeta primers. Produced via immunoSEQ multiplex PCR; TCRdb's table is partial and in-frame only. This table has approximately 200,000 clones, 79% appearing once. The sample taken for sequencing was PBMCs. The receptor source for this set is a woman in her twenties or thirties in good health and CMV-seropositive.

The V call is TRBV5-1, the J call TRBJ2-3; 9 bases agree with TRBD2. The J segment lost 2 bases and the V segment lost 0 bases, leaving 4 bases of the junction unmatched. The CDR3 extends over 16 amino acids. Germline V gene sequence: CDR1 SGHRS, CDR2 YFSETQ. CDR3 sequence: CASSLVLAGNTDTQYF. The CDR3 bases are TGCGCCAGCAGCTTGGTTCTAGCGGGAAACACAGATACGCAGTATTTT.

V usage is TRBV9 and J usage is TRBJ2-4; 9 bases map to TRBD2. This CDR3 is built from 15 residues. V lost 4 bases, J lost 7 bases, and 9 bases stayed unmatched. Germline V lookup: CDR1 SGDLS, CDR2 YYNGEE. This CDR3 is CASSREGAGGNIQYF. The CDR3 nucleotides are TGTGCCAGCAGCCGGGAAGGAGCGGGGGGTAACATTCAGTACTTC.

J is TRBJ1-2 and V is TRBV5-6, with TRBD1 matching over 7 bases. V lost 2 bases to trimming and J lost 4 bases; unmatched junction nucleotides: 8. The CDR3 has 15 residues. Germline CDR1 and CDR2: SGHDT and YYEEEE. The CDR3 DNA sequence: TGTGCCAGCAGCTTTCGGACAGGTCCCTCCTATGGCTACACCTTC. Translating it yields CASSFRTGPSYGYTF.

The J gene is TRBJ2-5, the V gene TRBV4-3; 13 bases line up with TRBD2. This CDR3 spans 20 amino acids. CDR1 is LGHNA and CDR2 is YSLEER in the germline V gene. V gave up 1 base and J gave up 8 bases; unmatched junction bases: 19. The CDR3 nucleotides read TGCGCCAGCAGCCAAGGAGTGGTAGGTTGGACTAGCGGGGGCGTGGAAACCCAGTACTTC. This sequence encodes CASSQGVVGWTSGGVETQYF.

The V gene is TRBV5-4, the J gene TRBJ2-3; 13 bases align to TRBD2. The CDR3 consists of 17 residues. V dropped 4 bases and J dropped 6; count of bases not matched to a gene: 11. Germline V gene lookup returns CDR1 SGHNT and CDR2 YYREEE (reference sequence). The CDR3 nucleotides are TGTGCCAGCAGCGGAATACTAGCGGGAGGGCCCGCTGATACGCAGTATTTT. Its translation is CASSGILAGGPADTQYF. Combining the CDR3 with reference TRBV5-4 and TRBJ2-3 gives the whole variable domain ETGVTQSPTHLIKTRGQQVTLRCSSQSGHNTVSWYQQALGQGPQFIFQYYREEENGRGNFPPRFSGLQFPNYSSELNVNALELDDSALYLCASSGILAGGPADTQYFGPGTRLTVL.

This clone is a singleton in its sample. The CDR3 sequence: CASSQDPGVFQPQHF. As DNA, the CDR3 is TGTGCCAGCAGCCAAGATCCCGGGGTTTTTCAGCCCCAGCATTTT. The genes are TRBV4-2 and TRBJ1-5; the D is unclear. The CDR3 loop spans 15 amino acids. CDR1 LGHNA and CDR2 YNFKEQ come from the germline V gene. The V end lost 0 bases, the J end lost 6 bases, and 12 bases lay between the germline ends.

The chain has TRBV21-1 and TRBJ2-1; TRBD2 reflects the table's D call only, with no check against the DNA. TRBV21-1 is given as a pseudogene. The length of the CDR3 is 21 residues. CDR3 region: CASTKKRKATSLRDSYNEQFF. In DNA form, the CDR3 reads TGTGCCAGCACCAAAAAGAGAAAGGCTACTAGCCTACGTGACTCCTACAATGAGCAGTTCTTC.

Turning to this clone: The junction departs from the called germline gene at one end, perhaps through a read error. V usage is TRBV30 and J usage is TRBJ1-2; D is unresolved. CDR3 size: 12 residues. In germline, CDR1 is GTSNPN, CDR2 SVGIG (reference sequence). The CDR3 loop is CAWSSGLAGRDF. The CDR3 DNA sequence: TGTGCCTGGAGCAGTGGGCTAGCGGGTCGGGACTTC.

This clone was seen only a few times. The chain carries TRBV2 and TRBJ2-3; 15 bases fit TRBD2. Germline lookup yields CDR1 SNHLY and CDR2 FYNNEI. The CDR3 extends over 16 amino acids. With V trimmed by 11 bases and J by 0 bases, 6 bases remained unmatched. CDR3 amino acids: CAVGLAGGLSTDTQYF. The CDR3 bases are TGTGCCGTGGGACTAGCGGGGGGTCTGAGCACAGATACGCAGTATTTT.

This rearrangement joins TRBV27 to TRBJ2-7, with D possibly TRBD2 on 6 matching bases. The CDR3 covers 15 residues. The germline CDR1 and CDR2 sequences are MNHEY and SMNVEV (reference sequence). Trimming left V 2 bases short and J 4 bases short, with 15 bases between. This CDR3 is CASSLRSGGWYEQYF. The CDR3, as DNA: TGTGCCAGCAGTTTACGTTCTGGGGGGTGGTACGAGCAGTACTTC.

This sequence joins TRBV12-2 and TRBJ2-1; TRBD1, the table's D call, lacks a check against the DNA. TRBV12-2 is a documented pseudogene. This CDR3 has 15 amino acids. CDR3: CASRTQGCSYNEQFF. The CDR3 nucleotides are TGTGCAAGTCGCACACAGGGCTGCTCCTACAATGAGCAGTTCTTC.

This clone was observed a handful of times. This chain connects TRBV6-5 to TRBJ1-1; D is possibly TRBD1 (5 bases). This CDR3 has 12 amino acids. The V gene's germline CDR1 is MNHEY and CDR2 SVGAGI. V lost 5 bases and J lost 5, with 9 bases in between. The CDR3 nucleotides read TGTGCCAGCAGTCGACGGGGGACTGAAGCTTTCTTT. The encoded protein is CASSRRGTEAFF.

J is TRBJ1-6 and V is TRBV4-2; D call uncertain. The V end lost 0 bases, the J end lost 0 bases, and 6 bases lay between the germline ends. The length of the CDR3 is 16 residues. Germline CDR1 is LGHNA and CDR2 is YNFKEQ. CDR3 DNA sequence: TGTGCCAGCAGCCAAGAAGCCTACTCCTATAATTCACCCCTCCACTTT. Its translation: CASSQEAYSYNSPLHF.

The chain carries TRBV10-3 and TRBJ2-1, with 14 bases lining up with TRBD2. CDR3 size: 17 residues. The V segment lost 10 bases and the J segment 7 bases; nucleotides outside the gene matches: 15. CDR1 is ENHRY, CDR2 SYGVKD, per germline. CDR3 DNA: TGTGCCACCAGGATGGGTGTCCGGACTAGCGGGGGGAATGAGCAGTTCTTC. Amino acids: CATRMGVRTSGGNEQFF.

This sequence joins TRBV6-1 and TRBJ1-2; possibly TRBD1 for D (6 bases). V was clipped by 4 bases and J by 4 bases, with 13 bases between them. The CDR3 sequence is 14 residues long. Germline CDR1 and CDR2: MNHNS and SASEGT. The CDR3 loop is CASSAQGSLYGYTF. DNA of the CDR3: TGTGCCAGCAGTGCACAGGGTTCCCTCTATGGCTACACCTTC.

The CDR3 spells CAISGGSVHEQYF. CDR3 sequence (DNA): TGTGCCATCTCGGGCGGGAGCGTCCACGAGCAGTACTTC. The rearrangement links TRBV10-3 to TRBJ2-7; 7 bases are a match to TRBD2. The ends lost 8 bases at V and 5 bases at J; junction bases unmatched: 9. The CDR3 totals 13 residues. Germline lookup yields CDR1 ENHRY and CDR2 SYGVKD.

This rearrangement joins TRBV5-1 to TRBJ2-3; 7 bases match TRBD1. Germline loops: CDR1 SGHRS, CDR2 YFSETQ. V shed 4 bases and J 1 base; nucleotides not matched to a gene: 9. The CDR3 spans 16 residues. Written as DNA, the CDR3 is TGCGCCAGCAGCCCAACCTCCGGGACAGGCACAGATACGCAGTATTTT. Protein sequence: CASSPTSGTGTDTQYF.

The rearrangement links TRBV13 to TRBJ1-1, with 9 bases fitting TRBD1. Germline V CDR1 and CDR2: PRHDT, FYEKMQ (reference sequence). With 4 bases clipped from V and 1 base from J, the junction kept 7 bases outside the gene matches. The CDR3 extends over 16 amino acids. The CDR3 protein is CASSYQQGAGNTEAFF. In DNA form, the CDR3 reads TGTGCCAGCAGCTACCAACAGGGGGCCGGGAACACTGAAGCTTTCTTT. Complete variable domain (other parts from reference TRBV13 and TRBJ1-1): AAGVIQSPRHLIKEKRETATLKCYPIPRHDTVYWYQQGPGQDPQFLISFYEKMQSDKGSIPDRFSAQQFSDYHSELNMSSLELGDSALYFCASSYQQGAGNTEAFFGQGTRLTVV.

The table lists this clone with a count of one. The V and J genes are TRBV11-2 and TRBJ2-1; TRBD1 matches at 10 bases. Germline V gene lookup returns CDR1 SGHAT and CDR2 FQNNGV. CDR3 length: 17 residues. V lost 5 bases, J lost 5 bases, and 12 bases stayed unmatched. CDR3 nucleotide sequence: TGTGCCAGCAGCGTTAGACAGGGGGCAATTTACGACAATGAGCAGTTCTTC. Protein sequence: CASSVRQGAIYDNEQFF. The variable domain in full, with the rest retrieved from reference TRBV11-2 and TRBJ2-1, is EAGVAQSPRYKIIEKRQSVAFWCNPISGHATLYWYQQILGQGPKLLIQFQNNGVVDDSQLPKDRFSAERLKGVDSTLKIQPAKLEDSAVYLCASSVRQGAIYDNEQFFGPGTRLTVL.

This chain uses TRBV4-2 with TRBJ2-7; D is perhaps TRBD2 (6 bases). CDR1 is LGHNA and CDR2 is YNFKEQ in the germline V gene. This CDR3 has 12 residues. V lost 3 bases to trimming and J lost 4 bases, with 7 bases between them. CDR3 nucleotides: TGTGCCAGCAGCCAGGGGGGTTACGAGCAGTACTTC. Its protein is CASSQGGYEQYF.

This chain links TRBV7-6 with TRBJ2-7; tentative D call: TRBD2 (6 bases). The CDR3 length is 14 residues. Germline V gene sequence: CDR1 SGHVS, CDR2 FNYEAQ. Trimming left V 5 bases short and J 1 base short, with 12 bases between. CDR3 sequence reads: CASSPGRASYEQYF. Here the CDR3 DNA reads TGTGCCAGCAGCCCCGGGAGAGCTTCCTACGAGCAGTACTTC.

The chain employs TRBV7-9 and TRBJ1-3; no clear D gene. Trimming stripped 2 bases from V and 0 bases from J, with 14 bases between. Germline lookup yields CDR1 SEHNR and CDR2 FQNEAQ (reference sequence). This CDR3 comprises 17 residues. In DNA, the CDR3 is TGTGCCAGCAGCTTACTCCTTGACAAACTCTCTGGAAACACCATATATTTT. Translating it yields CASSLLLDKLSGNTIYF.

This clone was recorded once. The V and J genes are TRBV29-1 and TRBJ1-2; 7 bases agree with TRBD1. Losses at the gene ends were 4 bases for V and 2 bases for J; bases not matched to a gene: 1. Germline V gives CDR1 SQVTM, CDR2 ANQGSEA. The CDR3 has 12 amino acids. CDR3 in DNA: TGCAGCGTTGTACAGGGGAACTATGGCTACACCTTC. Protein product: CSVVQGNYGYTF.

V gene TRBV7-8 combines with J gene TRBJ2-7; TRBD1 agrees at 7 bases. CDR3 length: 15 residues. V trimming: 1 base; J trimming: 1 base; junction bases outside the gene matches: 4. The germline gives CDR1 SGHVS, CDR2 FQNEAQ. CDR3: CASSLGDSPSYEQYF. Written as DNA, the CDR3 is TGTGCCAGCAGCTTAGGGGACAGCCCATCCTACGAGCAGTACTTC. Drawing the rest from reference TRBV7-8 and TRBJ2-7, the complete variable domain is GAGVSQSPRYKVAKRGQDVALRCDPISGHVSLFWYQQALGQGPEFLTYFQNEAQLDKSGLPSDRFFAERPEGSVSTLKIQRTQQEDSAVYLCASSLGDSPSYEQYFGPGTRLTVT.

The rearrangement uses TRBV29-1 and TRBJ1-2, with 7 bases aligning to TRBD1. The length of the CDR3 is 16 residues. The V segment lost 3 bases and the J segment 4 bases; nucleotides outside the gene matches: 14. The germline V gene has CDR1 SQVTM and CDR2 ANQGSEA. The CDR3 DNA is TGCAGCGTTGAGGATGACAGGGTGGGGGAGTCCTATGGCTACACCTTC. This codes for CSVEDDRVGESYGYTF.

This clone was picked up a small number of times. The V and J genes are TRBV7-2 and TRBJ2-7; weak D call: TRBD2 (5 bases). The CDR3 is 13 amino acids. Germline V gene sequence: CDR1 SGHTA, CDR2 FQGNSA. Trimming shortened V by 2 bases and J by 5 bases, and 10 bases separated the two germline ends. The CDR3 loop is CASSLIASHEQYF. CDR3 sequence (DNA): TGTGCCAGCAGCTTAATAGCGTCCCACGAGCAGTACTTC.

V usage is TRBV2 and J usage is TRBJ2-4, with D maybe TRBD1 (5 bases). V was pared by 1 base and J by 6 bases, with 19 bases between. The CDR3 has 17 amino acids. Germline V gene lookup returns CDR1 SNHLY and CDR2 FYNNEI. The CDR3 DNA follows: TGTGCCAGCAGTGAAGGCGCGACCGGATTCAGGGCAAACATTCAGTACTTC. It is translated as CASSEGATGFRANIQYF.

The chain links TRBV11-2 to TRBJ2-1; 7 bases are a match to TRBD2. Germline CDR1 SGHAT, CDR2 FQNNGV. The CDR3 is 14 residues long. V was pared by 8 bases and J by 7 bases, with 11 bases of the junction left unmatched. The CDR3 DNA sequence: TGTGCCAGCGGCGGGGGTACCCTCGGGAATGAGCAGTTCTTC. Translating it yields CASGGGTLGNEQFF.

The chain is built from TRBV5-4 and TRBJ1-4; D perhaps matches TRBD1 (6 bases). V lost 0 bases and J 8 bases, leaving 20 bases between the germline ends. The CDR3 length is 17 residues. Germline V gene data show CDR1 as SGHNT and CDR2 as YYREEE (reference sequence). CDR3 residues: CASSLEARGRASEKLFF. DNA of the CDR3: TGTGCCAGCAGCTTGGAAGCCAGGGGTAGGGCATCGGAAAAACTGTTTTTT.

The rearrangement joins TRBV2 to TRBJ2-1; a weak D match, TRBD2 (6 bases). The V end was cut by 3 bases, the J end by 8 bases, with 11 bases between. This CDR3 spans 13 amino acids. Looked up from germline, CDR1 is SNHLY and CDR2 is FYNNEI. Written as DNA, the CDR3 is TGTGCCAGCAGTGATAGGAGGGAAGATGAGCAGTTCTTC. Translated: CASSDRREDEQFF.

V is TRBV9 and J is TRBJ2-2; D is undetermined. The V gene's germline CDR1 is SGDLS and CDR2 YYNGEE. V lost 0 bases to trimming and J lost 5 bases, with 5 bases between them. The CDR3 length is 13 residues. CDR3 in amino acids: CASSVDPTGELFF. The CDR3 nucleotides read TGTGCCAGCAGCGTAGATCCAACCGGGGAGCTGTTTTTT.

This CDR3 reads CASSPFQAFKDEQFF. The CDR3, as DNA: TGTGCCAGCTCACCCTTCCAGGCTTTTAAGGATGAGCAGTTCTTC. The J gene is TRBJ2-1, the V gene TRBV18, with no clear D. V was trimmed by 3 bases and J by 8 bases, leaving 17 bases between them. Germline V gene sequence: CDR1 KGHSH, CDR2 LQKENI. The CDR3 covers 15 residues.